This T cell receptor (beta chain) is drawn from a study of a mutant IDH1 vaccine in newly diagnosed glioma. Whole-study context: Treated patients had a mean age of roughly 40 years and an approximately 62% male, around 40% female split. Study conclusions and caveats: Vaccination elicited immune responses in 90% to 95% of patients. Pseudoprogression appeared unlinked to shifts in leading peripheral T cell clonotypes.

The sample's time point: week 35, safety follow-up. Vaccination used 300 ug of mutant IDH1 20-mer peptide per dose, with topical imiquimod. CDR1 and CDR2 from the germline V gene are SGHDN and FVKESK. The J segment lost 5 bases and the V segment lost 0 bases, leaving 2 bases of the junction unmatched. The CDR3 spans 15 residues. Repertoires were generated with immunoSEQ multiplex PCR, while TCRdb's copy carries only in-frame clones and drops some. The sample carries roughly 25,000 clones, 83% recorded once. In the case of this clone: Its cognate antigen is unknown.

The gene calls are TRBV14 and TRBJ2-3; 10 nucleotides align to TRBD2. The sequence was collected from a man in his thirties or forties with glioma. This specimen consisted of PBMCs, obtained from a glioma patient whose treatment included an IDH1 peptide vaccine. The CDR3 here is CASSQDPSGRDTQYF. The CDR3 nucleotides are TGTGCCAGCAGCCAAGATCCTAGCGGGAGAGATACGCAGTATTTT.